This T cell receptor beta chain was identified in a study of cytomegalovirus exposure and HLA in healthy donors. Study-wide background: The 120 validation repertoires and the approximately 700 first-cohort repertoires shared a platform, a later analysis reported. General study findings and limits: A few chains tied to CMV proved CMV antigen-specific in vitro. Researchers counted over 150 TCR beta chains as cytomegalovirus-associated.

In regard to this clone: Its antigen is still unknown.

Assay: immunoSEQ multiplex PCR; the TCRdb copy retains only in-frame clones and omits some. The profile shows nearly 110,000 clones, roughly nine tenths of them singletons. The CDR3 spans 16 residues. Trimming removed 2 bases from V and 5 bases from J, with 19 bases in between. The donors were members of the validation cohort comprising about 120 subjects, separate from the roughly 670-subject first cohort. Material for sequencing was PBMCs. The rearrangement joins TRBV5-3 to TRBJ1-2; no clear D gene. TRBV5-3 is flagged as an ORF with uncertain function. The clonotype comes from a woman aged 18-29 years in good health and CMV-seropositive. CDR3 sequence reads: CARSFNPAVSGYGYTF. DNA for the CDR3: TGTGCCAGAAGCTTCAACCCCGCGGTCAGTGGGTATGGCTACACCTTC.